Included here is one T cell receptor beta chain sequence, with context. Its antigen is not identified. The donors were members of the validation cohort comprising over 90 subjects, separate from the roughly 650-subject first cohort. Assay: immunoSEQ multiplex PCR; the TCRdb copy retains only in-frame clones and omits some. The sample lists under 250,000 clones, roughly 90% occurring once. Germline CDR1 MNHEY, CDR2 SVGAGI. V lost 6 bases and J 4 bases, leaving 12 bases between the germline ends. CDR3 length: 13 residues. This sample is drawn from a study of cytomegalovirus exposure and HLA in healthy donors. General study findings and limits: Cytomegalovirus-associated status was assigned to approximately 160 TCR beta chains.

The rearrangement uses TRBV6-5 and TRBJ1-1; no clear D. The sequencing input was PBMCs. The receptor was derived from a man between 18 and 35 years old in good health and CMV-seropositive. The CDR3 DNA sequence: TGTGCCAGCAGGGATAGACGGGGCACTGAAGCTTTCTTT. Its protein product is CASRDRRGTEAFF.